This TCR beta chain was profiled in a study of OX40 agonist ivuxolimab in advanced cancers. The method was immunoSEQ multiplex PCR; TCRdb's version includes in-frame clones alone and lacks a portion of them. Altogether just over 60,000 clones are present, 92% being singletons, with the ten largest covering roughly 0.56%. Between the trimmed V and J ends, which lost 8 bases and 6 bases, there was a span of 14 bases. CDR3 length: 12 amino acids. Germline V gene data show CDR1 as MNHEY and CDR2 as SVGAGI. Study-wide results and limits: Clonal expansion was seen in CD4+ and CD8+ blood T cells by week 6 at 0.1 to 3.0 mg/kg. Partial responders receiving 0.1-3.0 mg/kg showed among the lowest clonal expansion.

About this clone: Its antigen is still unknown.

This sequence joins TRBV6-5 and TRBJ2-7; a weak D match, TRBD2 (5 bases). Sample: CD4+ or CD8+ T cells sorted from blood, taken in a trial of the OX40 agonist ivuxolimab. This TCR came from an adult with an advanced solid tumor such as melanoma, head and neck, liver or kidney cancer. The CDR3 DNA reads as TGTGCCAGCGCAGGCCCACTAGGCGAGCAGTACTTC. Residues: CASAGPLGEQYF.